This T cell receptor beta chain was captured in a study of STAT5B mutations in CD4+ large granular lymphocyte leukemia. Findings and caveats of the study: Patient CD4-sorted repertoires looked more clonal than healthy CD4+ repertoires, even without putative leukemic clones. Main leukemic clonotypes were patient-specific, but approximately 27% appeared at low frequency elsewhere.

Concerning this clone itself: What it recognizes is unknown.

The CDR3 spans 17 residues. Germline trimming cut 7 bases from V and 3 bases from J; bases unmatched to any gene: 17. CDR1 is SQVTM and CDR2 is ANQGSEA in the germline V gene. This was a survey-level run. Measured with immunoSEQ multiplex PCR; TCRdb has only the in-frame clones, and not every one. The data show more than 25,000 clones, with 81% seen just once and more than 0.25% held by the top ten. This chain uses TRBV29-1 with TRBJ2-7, with 11 bases that match TRBD2. The TCR was taken from a human donor in good health. The sample consisted of CD4+ T cells from blood buffy coats. This CDR3 is CSAEGTSGPYDVYEQYV. The CDR3 DNA is TGCAGCGCCGAAGGGACTAGCGGTCCATACGACGTCTACGAGCAGTACGTC.